This T cell receptor (beta chain) was recorded in a study of Ad26.COV2.S vaccination and SARS-CoV-2 variants. The CDR3 spans 13 residues. The junction had 2 bases not matched to a gene; V was cut back by 5 bases and J by 4 bases. Treatment defined: around 19 received Ad26.COV2.S at low or high dose, single or two shots; several received placebo; per-sample allocation not given. On day 63 after the first injection, vaccine and placebo recipients gave samples. Clones were read by immunoSEQ multiplex PCR, and TCRdb kept only the in-frame ones, dropping some. The sample includes 300,000 to 400,000 clones, 70% to 90% seen only once; the top ten take less than 2%.

The chain links TRBV12-3 or TRBV12-4 to TRBJ2-3, with 8 bases matching TRBD1. The source material was peripheral blood, sampled in a trial of Ad26.COV2.S vaccine versus placebo. The clonotype comes from a person aged 18 to 59 who received the Ad26.COV2.S COVID-19 vaccine or a placebo. CDR3 DNA sequence: TGTGCCAGCAGTACACAGGGGGCAGATACGCAGTATTTT. It specifies CASSTQGADTQYF.